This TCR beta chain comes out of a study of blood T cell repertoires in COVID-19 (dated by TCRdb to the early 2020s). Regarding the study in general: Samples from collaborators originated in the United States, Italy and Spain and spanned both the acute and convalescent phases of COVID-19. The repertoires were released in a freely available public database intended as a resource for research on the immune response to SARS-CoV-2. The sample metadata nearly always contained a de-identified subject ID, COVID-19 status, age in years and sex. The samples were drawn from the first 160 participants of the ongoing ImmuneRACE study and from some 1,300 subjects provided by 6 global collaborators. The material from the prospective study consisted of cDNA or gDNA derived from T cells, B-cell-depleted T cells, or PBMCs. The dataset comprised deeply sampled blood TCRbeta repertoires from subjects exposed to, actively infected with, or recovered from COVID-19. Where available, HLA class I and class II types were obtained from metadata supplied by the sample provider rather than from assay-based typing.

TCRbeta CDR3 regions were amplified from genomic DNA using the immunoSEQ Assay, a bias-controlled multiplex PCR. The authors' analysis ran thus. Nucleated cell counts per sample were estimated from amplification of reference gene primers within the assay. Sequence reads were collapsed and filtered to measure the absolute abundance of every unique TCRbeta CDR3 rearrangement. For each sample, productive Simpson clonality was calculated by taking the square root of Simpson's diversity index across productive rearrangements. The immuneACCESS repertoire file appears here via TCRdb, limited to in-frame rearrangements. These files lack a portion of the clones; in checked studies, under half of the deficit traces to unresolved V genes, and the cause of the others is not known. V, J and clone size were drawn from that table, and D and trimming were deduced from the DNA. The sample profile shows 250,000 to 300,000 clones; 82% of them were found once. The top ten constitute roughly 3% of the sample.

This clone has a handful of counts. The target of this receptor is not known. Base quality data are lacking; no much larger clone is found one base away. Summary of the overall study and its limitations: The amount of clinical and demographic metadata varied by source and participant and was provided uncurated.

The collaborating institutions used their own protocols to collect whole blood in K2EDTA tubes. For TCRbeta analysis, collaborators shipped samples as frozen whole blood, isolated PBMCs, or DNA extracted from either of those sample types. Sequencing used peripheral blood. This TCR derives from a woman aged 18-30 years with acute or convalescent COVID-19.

The sequence in DNA is TGTGCCAGCAGTGACAGGGCAACGGGAAATTCACCCCTCCACTTT. It codes for CASSDRATGNSPLHF. The chain is encoded by TRBV6-4 joined to TRBJ1-6, with no confidently assigned D gene. Counted from cysteine to phenylalanine, this CDR3 has 15 amino acids. Of all the DNA, just the CDR3 is kept, 45 bases in frame from base 1. V and J lose 2 bases and 7 bases, and a span of 12 bases separates them. According to the germline V gene, CDR1 reads MRHNA and CDR2 reads SNTAGT.